This TCR beta chain was sequenced in a study of vaccination effects on CD4 cells after COVID-19. Study background: Post-vaccine specimens were collected at a median of 72 days following the second dose.

Germline CDR1 reads LNHDA; CDR2 reads SQIVND (reference sequence). V was trimmed by 3 bases and J by 8 bases, leaving 8 bases between them. There are 13 residues in the CDR3. ViraFEST expansion of antigen-specific CD4+ T cells with viral peptide pools preceded sequencing. When around nine days of culture had elapsed, CD4+ T cells were isolated. PCR showed that the person got SARS-CoV-2 infection at some point between March and December 2020. Two doses of either BNT162b2 or mRNA-1273 were given to each participant. Culturing of around 2 million PBMC per well took place with roughly 10 IU/ml IL-2 and approximately 9.1 ug/ml peptides. Turning to this clone: Its antigen remains unknown.

The data were produced by immunoSEQ multiplex PCR, yet TCRdb's version contains in-frame clones alone and is incomplete. Among under 15,000 clones listed, 80% were seen once. Sequencing used CD4+ T cells from PBMCs cultured with SARS-CoV-2 spike peptides, obtained after COVID-19 vaccination. The chain uses TRBV19 and TRBJ1-6, with unresolved D. The source of this sequence is a human donor who had a prior SARS-CoV-2 infection. The CDR3 spells CASSIGRDSPLHF. The CDR3 region has the DNA TGTGCCAGTAGTATTGGCAGAGATTCACCCCTCCACTTT.